This T cell receptor (beta chain) was found in a study of T cells in Graves' hyperthyroidism and ophthalmopathy. This clonotype was counted ten times or more. A NOSPECS grade of at least 4, a Clinical Activity Score of at least 3 and duration under 3 months were recorded in ophthalmopathy patients. RNA transcripts yielded amplified TCR beta CDR3 regions. Using the HTBI primer set, a first-round RT-PCR was run on the TCR CDR3. TCRdb itself ran the multiplex PCR reads through MiXCR, one entry per CDR3 protein. The sample includes 400,000 to 500,000 distinct CDR3 sequences, around 15% of them seen just once. Deletions cut 2 bases from V and 9 bases from J, with 10 bases between. This CDR3 contains 12 residues. Germline V CDR1 and CDR2: SGHAT, FQNNGV.

Sequenced input: blood. The origin of this receptor is a man aged 18 to 29 with Graves' ophthalmopathy. This chain connects TRBV11-2 to TRBJ1-2; D may be TRBD1 (5 bases). In nucleotides, the CDR3 is TGTGCCAGCAGCTTAAACAGGCGAAGCTACACCTTC. Protein: CASSLNRRSYTF. Looking up the rest from reference TRBV11-2 and TRBJ1-2 gives the full variable domain: EAGVAQSPRYKIIEKRQSVAFWCNPISGHATLYWYQQILGQGPKLLIQFQNNGVVDDSQLPKDRFSAERLKGVDSTLKIQPAKLEDSAVYLCASSLNRRSYTFGSGTRLTVV.